The next 5 T cell receptor beta chains were all read from a single sample in a study of breast tumors, draining lymph nodes, adjacent tissues. TCRdb re-called the multiplex PCR reads with MiXCR, one entry per CDR3 protein. Of about 180,000 distinct CDR3 sequences listed, 30% to 35% were seen once; the top ten hold about 3.9%. Axillary draining lymph nodes of breast cancer patients supplied the node samples. The sequencing input was axillary lymph node tissue. Every receptor here comes from a female donor with breast cancer. Some clones in this sample may be carry-over from other donors' samples.

This clonotype was found many times. This CDR3 reads CASSWDRADTQYF. Written as DNA, the CDR3 is TGTGCCAGCAGCTGGGACAGGGCCGATACGCAGTATTTT. This chain links TRBV6-6 with TRBJ2-3; 9 bases line up with TRBD1. The CDR3 spans 13 residues. The germline CDR1 and CDR2 sequences are MNHNY and SVGAGI (reference sequence). The ends lost 6 bases at V and 6 bases at J; junction bases unmatched: 4.

The sample holds a few counts of this clonotype. The chain joins TRBV6-5 to TRBJ2-3, with D unresolved. The CDR3 sequence is 18 residues long. Trimming cost V 2 bases and J 1 base, with 19 bases left between them. CDR1 MNHEY and CDR2 SVGAGI come from the germline V gene. CDR3: CASSYREIDGTGTDTQYF. The CDR3 nucleotides are TGTGCCAGCAGTTACCGAGAGATAGACGGTACCGGCACAGATACGCAGTATTTT.

The chain recombines TRBV10-3 with TRBJ1-6, with 7 bases fitting TRBD1. CDR1 is ENHRY, CDR2 SYGVKD, per germline. V shed 11 bases, J shed 12 bases, and the junction held 10 bases outside the gene matches. There are 12 residues in the CDR3. The CDR3 DNA reads TGTGCCTCCTGCTCAGGGGGTTTACCCCTCCACTTT. Amino acids: CASCSGGLPLHF.

This clonotype has only a few counts. A much larger clone sits a single nucleotide away, making a read error possible. The V call is TRBV7-9, the J call TRBJ2-7; 14 bases map to TRBD2. CDR3 length equals 19 residues. Germline V gives CDR1 SEHNR, CDR2 FQNEAQ (reference sequence). Unmatched junction bases numbered 14, after V lost 5 bases and J lost 2 bases. DNA for the CDR3: TGTGCCAGCAGCAGCCCCGGGACTAGCGGGAGTTCTATCCCCTACGAGCAGTACTTC. Protein product: CASSSPGTSGSSIPYEQYF.

This clonotype was seen ten or more times. The chain has TRBV9 and TRBJ1-6, with TRBD1 as a possible D gene (5 bases). The CDR3 has 17 residues. CDR1 and CDR2 from the germline V gene are SGDLS and YYNGEE. Between the trimmed V and J ends, which lost 4 bases and 10 bases, there was a span of 24 bases. The CDR3 nucleotides are TGTGCCAGCAGCCCTCCACCCCGGCGGGGACTGGAATCACCCCTCCACTTT. It specifies CASSPPPRRGLESPLHF.